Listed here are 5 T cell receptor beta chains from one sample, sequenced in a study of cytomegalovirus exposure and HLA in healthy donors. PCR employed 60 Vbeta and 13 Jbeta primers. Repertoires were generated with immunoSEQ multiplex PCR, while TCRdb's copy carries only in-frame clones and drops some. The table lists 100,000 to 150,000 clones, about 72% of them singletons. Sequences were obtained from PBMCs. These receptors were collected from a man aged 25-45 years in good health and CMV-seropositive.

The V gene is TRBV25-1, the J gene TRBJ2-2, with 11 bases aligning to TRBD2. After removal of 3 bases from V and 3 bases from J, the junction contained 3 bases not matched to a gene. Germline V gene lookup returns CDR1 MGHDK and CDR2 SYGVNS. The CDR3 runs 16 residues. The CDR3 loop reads CASSDTSGSYTGELFF. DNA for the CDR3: TGTGCCAGCAGTGATACTAGCGGGAGTTACACCGGGGAGCTGTTTTTT.

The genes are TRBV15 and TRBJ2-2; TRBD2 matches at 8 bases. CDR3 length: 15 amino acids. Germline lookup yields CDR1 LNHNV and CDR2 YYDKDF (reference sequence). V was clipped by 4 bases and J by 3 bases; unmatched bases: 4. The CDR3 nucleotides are TGTGCCACCAGCATAACTAGCGGCTACACCGGGGAGCTGTTTTTT. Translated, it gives CATSITSGYTGELFF.

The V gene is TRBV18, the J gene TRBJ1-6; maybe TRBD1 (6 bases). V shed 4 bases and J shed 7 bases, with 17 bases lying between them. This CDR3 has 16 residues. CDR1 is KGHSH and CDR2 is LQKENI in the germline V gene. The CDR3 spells CASSLRTATDNSPLHF. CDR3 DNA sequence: TGTGCCAGCTCACTGAGGACAGCAACGGACAATTCACCCCTCCACTTT.

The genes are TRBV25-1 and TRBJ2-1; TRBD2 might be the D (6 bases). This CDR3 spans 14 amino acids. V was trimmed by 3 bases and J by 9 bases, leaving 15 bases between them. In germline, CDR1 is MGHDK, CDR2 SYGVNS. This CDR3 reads CASSDSGGTGEQFF. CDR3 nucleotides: TGTGCCAGCAGTGATAGCGGCGGGACGGGTGAGCAGTTCTTC.

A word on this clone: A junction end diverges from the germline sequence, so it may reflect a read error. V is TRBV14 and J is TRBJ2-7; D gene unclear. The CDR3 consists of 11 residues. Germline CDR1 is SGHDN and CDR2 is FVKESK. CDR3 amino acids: CASSQDLTLYF. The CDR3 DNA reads TGTGCCAGCAGCCAAGACCTGACTCTTTATTTC. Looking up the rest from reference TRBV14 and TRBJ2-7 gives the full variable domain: EAGVTQFPSHSVIEKGQTVTLRCDPISGHDNLYWYRRVMGKEIKFLLHFVKESKQDESGMPNNRFLAERTGGTYSTLKVQPAELEDSGVYFCASSQDLTLYFGPGTRLTVT.